This TCR beta chain was captured by sequencing in a study of CD8+ T cells in alopecia areata. With regard to this clone: The antigen is not known.

Sequencing relied on a cDNA template that was reverse transcribed from extracted RNA. Some clones are missing from TCRdb's copy, which holds only in-frame ones; the method was immunoSEQ multiplex PCR. The data show about 190,000 clones, roughly 64% seen once. The germline V gene encodes CDR1 MGHDK and CDR2 SYGVNS. Trimming removed 4 bases from V and 7 bases from J, with 5 bases in between. CDR3 size: 11 residues. Noted treatment: oral pan-JAK inhibitor, 5-10 mg twice daily. Points from the study as a whole: Normal-skin resident alphabeta T cells also appear among scalp sample sequences. Treatment with tofacitinib significantly lowered scalp clonality and reduced expanded CD8+ clones among the top 100.

This TCR derives from a human donor with alopecia areata. The chain joins TRBV25-1 to TRBJ2-1; D call uncertain. The specimen was CD4+ T cells sorted from blood, collected at week 4, from a patient treated with tofacitinib. CDR3 in DNA: TGTGCCAGCAGTGCGGCTAATGAGCAGTTCTTC. As protein: CASSAANEQFF.